This TCR beta chain came from a study of T cell repertoires in cytomegalovirus infection. Turning to the study itself: CMV epitopes, recently identified HLA-C-restricted and well-studied HLA-B-restricted, were used. Public TCR beta signatures marked donors with CMV infection and the matching HLA. Study-wide results and caveats: Carriers of CMV and the relevant HLA type were discriminated by public TCR beta frequency. HLA-C-restricted CMV clonotypes gave the most frequent clonotype in two of eight donors.

Each CDR3 protein is one row after TCRdb ran MiXCR on the reads. The profile shows about 69,000 distinct CDR3 sequences, less than 30% of them singletons. V was shortened by 3 bases and J by 5 bases, with 8 bases between the two germline ends. The CDR3 consists of 12 residues. Germline V gene sequence: CDR1 SGHNT, CDR2 YYREEE (reference sequence). The sample holds a few counts of this clonotype. Its antigen remains unidentified. Source: CD8+ T cells from cultured PBMCs, taken from culture after CMV antigen stimulation. The receptor comes from a human donor in good health (CMV status not recorded). Some clones in this sample may be carry-over from other donors' samples. V usage is TRBV5-4 and J usage is TRBJ2-5; D gene ambiguous. This CDR3 reads CASSSTRETQYF. The CDR3 nucleotides read TGTGCCAGCAGCTCGACGAGGGAGACCCAGTACTTC.